The subject of this entry is one TCR beta chain. The data were obtained in a study of blood T cell repertoires in COVID-19. Study details: Researchers got acute and convalescent COVID-19 samples from the United States, Italy and Spain.

Clones were sequenced by immunoSEQ multiplex PCR, and TCRdb holds only the in-frame ones, with some missing. This sample carries approximately 210,000 clones, approximately 82% of them seen once, and the ten largest clones take approximately 12%. Sequencing was performed on peripheral blood. The source of this sequence is a woman in her 40s with acute or convalescent COVID-19.

CDR3 protein: CASKQAGTTGELFF. DNA of the CDR3: TGCGCCAGCAAGCAAGCGGGAACCACCGGGGAGCTGTTTTTT. This sequence joins TRBV5-1 and TRBJ2-2; 7 bases map to TRBD2. Germline V CDR1 and CDR2: SGHRS, YFSETQ. J gave up 4 bases and V 6 bases, and 6 bases lay outside the gene matches. CDR3 size: 14 residues.